This T cell receptor (beta chain) was obtained from a study of naive CD8 T cells in extremely preterm neonates (TCRdb year 2017). About the study as a whole: The age range of the adult participants is stated as 25-50 years in the abstract but as 20-50 years in the methods. The study compared the TCRbeta CDR3 repertoires of sorted naive CD8+ T cells among four age groups: extremely preterm neonates, term neonates, young children and adults.

Peripheral blood was donated by five healthy children aged roughly 16-56 months undergoing elective routine surgery and by five healthy nonsmoking adults. Healthy nonsmokers aged roughly 19-55 years, with a median age of nearly 40 years, served as the adult controls. A FACSAria III cell sorter was used to sort live, Annexin V-negative naive CD8+ T cells (CD3+CD8+CD45RA+CCR7+). Between roughly 18,000 and 110,000 naive CD8+ T cells were sorted per sample. Mononuclear cells were isolated from diluted blood by Ficoll-Paque density gradient centrifugation. Mononuclear cells were cryopreserved in roughly 10% DMSO with about 90% FBS and stored long term at -150°C before sorting. After thawing, the cells were stained with Annexin V and with antibodies against CD3, CD8, CCR7 and CD45RA. Genomic DNA was extracted from snap-frozen sorted cell pellets with the DNeasy Blood and Tissue Kit. Details on this clone: The clone's antigen remains unknown. No base qualities exist here, and no much larger clone lies one base off it. The same CDR3 can be traced to other DNA sequences in this sample.

V is shortened by 0 bases, J by 1 base, and the region joining them spans 7 bases. The germline V gene specifies LGHNA as CDR1 and YNFKEQ as CDR2. The CDR3, from cysteine to phenylalanine, totals 16 residues. The only DNA kept is the CDR3, 48 bases in frame from the first base. Summary of the overall study and its limitations: Significantly lower iChao1 richness than in all other age groups (p < 0.05) and an even clone distribution were observed in preterm neonates, indicating a less rich repertoire. The proportion of shared CDR3 nucleotide sequences was higher in preterm neonates (2.7%) than in term neonates (0.4%), young children (about 0.03%) and adults (approximately 0.01%). Compared with the older groups, preterm CDR3s were shorter and closer to germline, carrying fewer N additions and showing less junctional trimming. A small sample size and variable productive template counts among preterm samples were noted by the authors as limitations. To track T cell development within individuals, the authors urged prospective longitudinal studies of preterm and term neonates.

TCRbeta CDR3 regions were amplified from genomic DNA by a two-step, bias-controlled multiplex PCR. Primers specific for every TRBV and TRBJ gene segment were used in the multiplex PCR. The immunoSEQ Assay was used to generate TCRbeta repertoire data. The original pipeline was this. A relative-frequency ratio and a modified nearest-neighbor algorithm were applied to filter and cluster reads so that closely related sequences were merged. The V, D and J gene assignments for CDR3 sequences were based on IMGT annotation. Template counts were quantified against synthetic TCR CDR3 analog sequences and normalized for PCR amplification bias. Only unique productive sequences, defined as in-frame CDR3 sequences lacking stop codons, were included in the analyses. The immunoSEQ Analyzer software was used to calculate clonality, defined as 1 minus Pielou's evenness, and iChao1 richness. JMP was used for statistical testing, with Student's t-test or a non-parametric test applied depending on Shapiro-Wilk normality results. What TCRdb holds here is the immuneACCESS table cut down to in-frame rearrangements. Part of the clones is not present; checked against another copy, under half of the missing clones reflect an unresolved V gene, and the others are unexplained. V and J calls and clone size follow that table, whereas D and trimming were derived from the DNA. The sample records approximately 5,000 clones, 97% of which are singletons. The top ten constitute less than 0.9% of the sample.

The receptor was isolated from a human donor in good health. The sequencing input was naive CD8+ T cells from blood. Recombination connected TRBV4-2 to TRBJ1-6; no D segment can be confidently identified. The nucleotides are TGTGCCAGCAGCCAAGATAGTCTATCCTATAATTCACCCCTCCACTTT. This encodes CASSQDSLSYNSPLHF.